The 2 T cell receptor beta chains below all came from one sample that was sequenced in a study of regulatory T cells in long-lasting Graves disease. Time point described: persistent/refractory GD, antithyroid drugs over 5 years with positive TRAb. Scientists built the TCR library using RNA that was extracted from PBMCs. Sequencing libraries for TCR beta were prepared with iRepertoire HTBI primers and Arm-PCR of CDR3 regions. TCRdb called the multiplex PCR reads again in MiXCR, with one record for every CDR3 protein. Of 400,000 or so distinct CDR3 sequences listed, about 20% are singletons. The sequences come from peripheral blood mononuclear cells (PBMCs), collected when the disease was refractory, from a patient treated with antithyroid drugs. The receptors come from a female donor with Graves disease.

On this clonotype itself: A read error may explain this, as a much larger clone is one base away. The V and J genes are TRBV28 and TRBJ2-5, with D perhaps being TRBD1 or TRBD2 (6 bases each). Germline CDR1 and CDR2: MDHEN and SYDVKM. This CDR3 has 15 amino acids. The CDR3 is CASSYTTGGQGTQYF. In nucleotides, the CDR3 is TGTGCCAGCAGTTACACTACCGGGGGCCAAGGGACCCAGTACTTC.

As concerns this clonotype: Germline is not matched at one junction end, which may reflect a read error. The chain uses TRBV5-1 and TRBJ1-1; D gene uncertain. Germline CDR1 reads SGHRS; CDR2 reads YFSETQ. This CDR3 region has 16 residues. CDR3 coding DNA: TGCGCCAGCAGCTTGCTAGAAGGGATGTTGAACACTGAAGCTCTCTTT. Translation gives CASSLLEGMLNTEALF.